This T cell receptor (beta chain) was obtained from a study of cytomegalovirus exposure and HLA in healthy donors. On the study more broadly: Drawn from HLA-typed donors, roughly 87 million unique TCRs were held in an early data release.

13 Jbeta primers and 60 Vbeta primers were used for the PCR. The protocol was immunoSEQ multiplex PCR, while the TCRdb copy is restricted to in-frame clones and leaves out a portion. This table has about 98,000 clones, under 75% appearing once. This CDR3 has 12 residues. Trimming stripped 4 bases from V and 0 bases from J, with 4 bases between. CDR1 is SGDLS, CDR2 YYNGEE, per germline. Remarks on this clone: The antigen remains unidentified.

Study observations and caveats: CMV serostatus was the only immune exposure information that was available.

Material for sequencing was PBMCs. This clonotype was obtained from a female donor in good health and CMV-seronegative. The rearrangement joins TRBV9 to TRBJ1-1; D ambiguous. CDR3 sequence reads: CASSQMNTEAFF. The DNA for the CDR3 is TGTGCCAGCAGCCAGATGAACACTGAAGCTTTCTTT.